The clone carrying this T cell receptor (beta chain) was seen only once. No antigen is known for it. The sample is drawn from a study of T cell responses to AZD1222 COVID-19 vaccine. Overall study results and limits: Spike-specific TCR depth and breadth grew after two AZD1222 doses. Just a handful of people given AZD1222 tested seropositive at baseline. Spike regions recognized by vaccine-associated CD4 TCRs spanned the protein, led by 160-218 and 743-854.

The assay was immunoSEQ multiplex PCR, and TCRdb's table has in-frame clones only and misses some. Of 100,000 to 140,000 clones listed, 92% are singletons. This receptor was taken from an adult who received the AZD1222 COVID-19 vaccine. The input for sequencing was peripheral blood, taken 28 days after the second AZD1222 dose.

CDR3 loop: CASTPGQGVGAFF. CDR3 nucleotide sequence: TGTGCCAGCACCCCGGGACAGGGAGTTGGAGCTTTCTTT. The V and J genes are TRBV27 and TRBJ1-1, with 9 bases identical to TRBD1. V lost 7 bases to trimming and J lost 10 bases; unmatched junction nucleotides: 10. Germline V gives CDR1 MNHEY, CDR2 SMNVEV (reference sequence). The CDR3 is 13 residues long.